This T cell receptor beta chain stems from a study of human T cells and chemical hapten exposure. This clonotype has only a few counts. TCRdb re-called the RACE reads through MiXCR, storing one row per CDR3 protein. Here the sample spans 55,000 to 75,000 distinct CDR3 sequences, approximately 6.7% being singletons. The time point here: pre-sensitization, week 0. The sample's treatment: therapeutic diphenylcyclopropenone sensitization with weekly scalp DPC. The length of the CDR3 is 13 residues. Germline-derived CDR1 and CDR2 are SGHRS and YFSETQ. The V gene lost 2 bases and the J gene lost 6 bases, with 9 bases spanning the gap.

Sequenced here: whole blood, sampled in connection with sensitization to the hapten diphenylcyclopropenone (DPC). The chain has TRBV5-1 and TRBJ2-1, with D possibly TRBD1 on 5 matching bases. The TCR was taken from a woman in her 30s with alopecia areata. Some clones in this sample may be carry-over from other donors' samples. This CDR3 reads CASSFARGNEQFF. The CDR3 DNA sequence: TGCGCCAGCAGCTTCGCTAGGGGCAATGAGCAGTTCTTC.